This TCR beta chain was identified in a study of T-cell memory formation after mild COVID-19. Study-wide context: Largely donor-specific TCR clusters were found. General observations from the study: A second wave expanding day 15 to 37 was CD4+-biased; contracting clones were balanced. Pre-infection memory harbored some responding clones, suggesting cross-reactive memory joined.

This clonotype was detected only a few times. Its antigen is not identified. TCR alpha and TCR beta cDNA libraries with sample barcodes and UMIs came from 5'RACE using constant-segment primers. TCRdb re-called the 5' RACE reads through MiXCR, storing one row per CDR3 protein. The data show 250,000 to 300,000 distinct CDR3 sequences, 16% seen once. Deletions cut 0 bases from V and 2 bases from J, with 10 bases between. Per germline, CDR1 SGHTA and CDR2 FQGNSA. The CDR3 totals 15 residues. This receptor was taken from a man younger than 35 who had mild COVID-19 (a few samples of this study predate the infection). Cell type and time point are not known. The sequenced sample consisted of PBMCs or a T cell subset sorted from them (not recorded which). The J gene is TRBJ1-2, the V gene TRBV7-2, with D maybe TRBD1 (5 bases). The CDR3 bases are TGTGCCAGCAGCTTAGCCGCAGGGATCAACTATGGCTACACCTTC. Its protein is CASSLAAGINYGYTF.